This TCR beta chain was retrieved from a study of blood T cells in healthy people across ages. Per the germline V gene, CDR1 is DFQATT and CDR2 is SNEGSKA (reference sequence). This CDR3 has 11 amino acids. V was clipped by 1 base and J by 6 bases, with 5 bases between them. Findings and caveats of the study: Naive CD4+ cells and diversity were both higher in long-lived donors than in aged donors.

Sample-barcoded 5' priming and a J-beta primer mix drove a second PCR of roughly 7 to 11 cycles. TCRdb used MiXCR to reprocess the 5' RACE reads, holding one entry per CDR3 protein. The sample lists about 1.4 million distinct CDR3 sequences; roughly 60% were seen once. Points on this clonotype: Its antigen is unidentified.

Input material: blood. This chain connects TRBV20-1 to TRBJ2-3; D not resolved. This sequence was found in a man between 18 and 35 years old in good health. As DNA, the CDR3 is TGCAGTGCTAGAGGTTTTGATACGCAGTATTTT. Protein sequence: CSARGFDTQYF.